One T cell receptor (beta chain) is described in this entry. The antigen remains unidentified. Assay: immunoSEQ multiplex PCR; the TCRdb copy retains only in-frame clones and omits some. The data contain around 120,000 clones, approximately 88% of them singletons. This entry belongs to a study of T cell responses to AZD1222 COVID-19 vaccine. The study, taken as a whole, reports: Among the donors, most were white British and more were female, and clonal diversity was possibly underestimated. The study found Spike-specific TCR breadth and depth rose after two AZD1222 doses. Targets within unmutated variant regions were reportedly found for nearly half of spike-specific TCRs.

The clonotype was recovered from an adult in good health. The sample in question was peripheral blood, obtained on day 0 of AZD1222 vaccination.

The CDR3 coding sequence is TGTGCCAGCAGCTGGACAGGGGTGGGGAATCAGCCCCAGCATTTT. Protein sequence: CASSWTGVGNQPQHF. J is TRBJ1-5 and V is TRBV6-2 or TRBV6-3; 9 bases agree with TRBD1. Per germline, CDR1 MNHEY and CDR2 SVGEGT. The CDR3 has 15 residues. V lost 6 bases and J lost 4; bases outside the gene matches: 7.